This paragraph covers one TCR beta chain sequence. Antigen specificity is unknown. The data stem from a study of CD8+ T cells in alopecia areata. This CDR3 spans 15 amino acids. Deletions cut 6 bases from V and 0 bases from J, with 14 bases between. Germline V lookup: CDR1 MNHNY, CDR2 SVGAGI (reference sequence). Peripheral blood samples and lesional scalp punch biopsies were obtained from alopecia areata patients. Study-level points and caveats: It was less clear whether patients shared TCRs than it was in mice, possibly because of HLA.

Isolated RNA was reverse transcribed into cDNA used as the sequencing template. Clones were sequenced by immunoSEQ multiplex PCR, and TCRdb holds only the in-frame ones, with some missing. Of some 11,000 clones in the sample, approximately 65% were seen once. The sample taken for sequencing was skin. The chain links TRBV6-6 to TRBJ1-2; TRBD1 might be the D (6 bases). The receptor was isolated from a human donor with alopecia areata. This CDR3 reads CASRIDRLTNYGYTF. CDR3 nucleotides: TGTGCCAGCAGAATCGACAGGCTGACTAACTATGGCTACACCTTC.